The present entry profiles one TCR beta chain with its context. Its antigen has not been determined. It has no much larger one-base neighbor in the sample; base qualities were not kept. The data were taken from a study of cytomegalovirus exposure and HLA in healthy donors (dated by TCRdb to about 2017). For context, the study as a whole: According to an earlier analysis of 550 to 700 of the donors, about 179 million T cells yielded 90 million to 130 million unique TCR beta sequences and about 300 Gb of sequence data. A later analysis re-examined previously published TCR beta repertoires from 600 to 700 donors and added high-resolution HLA genotyping to investigate patterns of TCR occurrence. About 320 gigabases of sequencing data and tens of millions of unique TCR sequences were included in an early release covering 550 to 800 HLA-typed donors. In addition to the first cohort of 500 to 850 subjects, a separate validation cohort of 100 to 150 different subjects was used. Typing coverage varied by locus: about 620-630 donors for A, B, C, DRB1 and DQB1; 522 for DQA1; nearly 610 for DPA1; more than 450 for DPB1. All discovery cohort repertoires had been generated on a single sequencing platform. Because of strong linkage in the cohort, 5 or 6 DR-DQ haplotypes were treated as single units for association and clustering. Donor age, sex, ethnicity and CMV serostatus were collected together with the repertoire data. Across approximately 420 genotyped donors of the cohort, an average of approximately 240,000 unique TCR beta nucleotide sequences per donor were sequenced, and roughly a sixth of those sequences were non-productive. The aim of the study was to test whether cataloging public T cell receptors could identify signatures of past pathogen exposure. Among the approximately 420 genotyped donors, approximately 77% belonged to the genetic ancestry cluster associated with self-reported Caucasian donors. HLA typing included class I and class II loci at four-digit resolution. An earlier analysis of roughly 600 of the donors used high-throughput TCR beta sequencing to judge whether each TCR beta V gene segment behaved as functional or pseudogenic. The later analysis used no new phenotypic data to find candidate immune exposures, relying instead on TCR beta sequences and their occurrence across donors. The study profiled the T cell repertoires of under 700 subjects by immunosequencing and related them to cytomegalovirus serostatus. Genome-wide SNP genotypes for about 60% of the 666 donors were used in a later genetic analysis, which treated that subset as a discovery cohort. High-throughput TCR immunosequencing, statistical association of individual TCRs with disease status, and machine learning were combined to predict cytomegalovirus infection status.

The germline V gene supplies CDR1 SGHTA and CDR2 FQGNSA. From its cysteine to its phenylalanine, the CDR3 spans 15 amino acids. This entry keeps only the CDR3 DNA: 45 bases, framed from base 1. The junction shows trimming of 5 bases on V and 6 bases on J, plus 19 bases between the germline ends. The cohort was made up of about 610 healthy bone marrow donors. At the time of sampling, every cohort member was nominally healthy, though immune exposures that went unrecorded were likely present. The donor tested CMV seropositive, placing the donor among the approximately 290 seropositive members of the cohort. Each donor provided a peripheral blood sample, and peripheral blood mononuclear cells were used for TCR beta sequencing. Genomic DNA was extracted from the blood cell samples with the Qiagen DNeasy Blood Extraction Kit. The library was prepared using the immunoSEQ multiplex PCR assay. For the multiplex PCR, a mixture combining 60 forward primers for TCR Vbeta segments and 13 reverse primers for TCR Jbeta segments was used. Amplification of the CDR3 region of rearranged TCR beta genes was performed with a multiplex PCR assay on genomic DNA. On the Illumina HiSeq System, the amplified TCR beta libraries were sequenced as 87-base-pair reads. Per the source publication's procedure: A later analysis tallied 75 million to 95 million unique TCR beta chains across the 550 to 850 repertoires, and roughly 11 million of those chains were shared by two or more donors. A nearest-neighbor algorithm error-corrected the raw reads and collapsed the reads into unique sequences, merging closely related sequences to remove PCR and sequencing errors. Alignment of CDR3 sequences to IMGT reference sequences was used to assign V, D and J gene segments. For a sequence to be retained, a match of at least six nucleotides was required to both a V gene segment and a J gene segment. A rearrangement counted as productive if the CDR3 had no stop codons and remained in frame with V and J, and every other rearrangement counted as non-productive. CDR3 was defined by IMGT convention, running from the second conserved V-encoded cysteine to the conserved J-encoded phenylalanine. Sequences without an unambiguous match to a single V gene segment were excluded from the earlier analysis of several hundred of the donors. In an earlier analysis of 587 of the donors, V segments were called functional above 56.7% productive rearrangements and were called segregating when the between-donor standard deviation exceeded 5%. A statistical classification framework was built to diagnose cytomegalovirus status from the catalog of TCR beta chain sequences. In a later analysis, V and J genes were assigned by comparing TCR nucleotide sequences against IMGT/GENE-DB human TR gene sequences. In a later analysis, CDR3 sequences and most-parsimonious VDJ recombination scenarios were assigned using the TCRdist pipeline. A later analysis defined each TCR beta chain by its CDR3 amino acid sequence plus V-gene family, and excluded reads lacking a unique V-gene family. In a later analysis, 450 to 600 highly shared, low-generation-probability nucleotide sequences were removed to address suspected cross-contamination and a sequencing artifact. For each public chain, a later analysis derived a clonal expansion index from normalized ranks of inferred template counts within each repertoire. In a later analysis, generation probabilities were computed with a VDJ recombination model fitted to out-of-frame rearrangements, and the resulting probabilities were checked against IGoR. A later analysis scored TCR-TCR, TCR-HLA and TCR-CMV co-occurrence with hypergeometric tests, applying a repertoire-size bias correction to TCR pairs. To estimate false discovery rates, a later analysis permuted the HLA or CMV assignments 20 times. A later analysis grouped co-occurring TCRs with DBSCAN, adding TCRdist sequence similarity when clustering within HLA-allele-positive subsets. Co-occurrence clustering excluded repertoires with fewer than 30,000 or more than 120,000 public chains, plus five with anomalous nucleotide sharing. This is the immuneACCESS table as TCRdb keeps it, with only in-frame sequences that have V and J called. A part of the clones is gone; compared with another copy, unresolved V genes explain less than half, and the rest is unexplained. V and J calls and clone size are copied from that table; D and trimming were computed from the DNA. This sample has 110,000 or so clones in its table, and around 82% of those were observed once. The ten largest account for 5.4% of the sample.

Study-level results and caveats: Because counts were too low, approximately 15 rarely observed V segments, including chromosome 9 orphons, were excluded from the earlier analysis of 587 of the donors. A later genetic analysis reported fewer N-insertions in productive TCRs among donors in an Asian-associated ancestry cluster than the 666-donor mean. Only TCR beta chains were sequenced in this cohort, and the absence of alpha or paired-chain data limited detectable features. In a later genetic analysis, a missense DCLRE1C variant was associated with V-gene and J-gene trimming of TCR beta chains, and the association was replicated in an independent cohort. For the cohort, immune exposure information was limited to CMV serostatus. Because some donors lacked HLA typing at each locus, the association tests relied only on the typed subset. Because the 87-base-pair reads could not distinguish some IMGT-functional V segments, including TRBV6-2 and TRBV6-3, those segments were excluded. According to a later analysis, TCR association rates differed among HLA loci, with DRB1 alleles showing the most associated TCRs and HLA-C alleles showing the fewest. Most TCR sequences were observed very rarely across donors, whereas some public TCRs were present in many individuals. Cytomegalovirus status was reported to be diagnosed by the classifier with high specificity and sensitivity in both the original and validation cohorts. In vitro tests confirmed that a few of the cytomegalovirus-associated TCR beta chains recognize cytomegalovirus antigens. In an earlier analysis of 587 of the donors, most TCR beta V segments were observed in productive rearrangements about 87% or about 30% of the time, broadly matching IMGT annotations. A later analysis associated 15,000 to 20,000 TCR beta sequences with specific HLA alleles at a false discovery rate of 0.05. Compared with equally common non-associated chains, HLA-associated TCR beta chains in a later analysis were more clonally expanded and had lower generation probabilities. According to a later analysis, most CMV-associated TCR beta chains appeared to be HLA-restricted, and the HLA associations seemed to be driven largely by CMV exposure. A cluster of highly shared sequence variants was judged likely to represent a technical artifact of the sequencing pipeline. When HLA alleles, especially DR and DQ, strongly co-occurred, TCR associations were difficult to assign to individual alleles. According to a later analysis, parvovirus B19, influenza, CMV and Epstein-Barr virus appeared linked to several top co-occurrence clusters. The authors suggested that the approach could potentially be extended to other disease states and immunological phenotypes. Sequencing depth was assumed to be roughly uniform across donors in the presence/absence analyses, though that assumption may not hold. The study listed approximately 150 TCR beta chains as associated with cytomegalovirus. A further reported finding was that TCR beta sequences accurately predicted the HLA-A and HLA-B alleles for most subjects in the first cohort. Correlated functional status among segregating V segments might be attributable to linkage disequilibrium, but an unknown experimental factor could not be ruled out.

The sequence was collected from a woman younger than 45 in good health and CMV-seropositive. Source material: PBMCs. The chain employs TRBV7-2 and TRBJ1-2; TRBD1 is possibly the D segment (6 matching bases). The CDR3 is CASSATGPHGDGYTF. The nucleotide sequence is given as TGTGCCAGCAGCGCGACAGGTCCCCACGGGGATGGCTACACCTTC.